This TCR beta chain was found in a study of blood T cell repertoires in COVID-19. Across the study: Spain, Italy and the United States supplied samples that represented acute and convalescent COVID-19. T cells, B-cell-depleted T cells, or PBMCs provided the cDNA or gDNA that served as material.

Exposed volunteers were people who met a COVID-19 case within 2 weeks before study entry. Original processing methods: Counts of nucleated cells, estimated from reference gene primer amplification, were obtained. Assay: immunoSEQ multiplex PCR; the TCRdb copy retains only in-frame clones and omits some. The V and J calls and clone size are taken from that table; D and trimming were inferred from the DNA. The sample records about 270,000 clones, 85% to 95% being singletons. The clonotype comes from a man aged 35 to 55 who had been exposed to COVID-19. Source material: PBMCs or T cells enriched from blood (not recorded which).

CDR3 DNA: TGTGCCAGCAGTTTTGAGGAAAGCTATAGCAATCAGCCCCAGCATTTT. Encoded protein: CASSFEESYSNQPQHF. The chain carries TRBV28 and TRBJ1-5, with D unclear. Germline assignment: CDR1 MDHEN and CDR2 SYDVKM. The CDR3 loop spans 16 amino acids. V was cut by 3 bases and J by 0 bases, with 12 bases left in between. Full variable domain (outside the CDR3, taken from reference TRBV28 and TRBJ1-5): DVKVTQSSRYLVKRTGEKVFLECVQDMDHENMFWYRQDPGLGLRLIYFSYDVKMKEKGDIPEGYSVSREKKERFSLILESASTNQTSMYLCASSFEESYSNQPQHFGDGTRLSIL.